Listed below are T cell receptor beta chains from one sample, sequenced in a study of blood T cell repertoires in COVID-19. The table came from immunoSEQ multiplex PCR; TCRdb's copy has only in-frame clones and leaves some out. The table has about 130,000 clones, 79% seen once; the top ten hold 30% to 45%. The sample consisted of peripheral blood. The receptor source for this set is a man aged 35 to 55 with active or convalescent COVID-19. Each CDR3 is given with its conserved first and last residue. Fields, in order: D gene, V gene, clone size, J gene, CDR3 protein, CDR3 DNA. A D gene is named only where the DNA matches it firmly. Expanded clones are given a class, and other clones once, few, many or no size at all.

d_gene: TRBD1
v_gene: TRBV9
abundance: .
j_gene: TRBJ1-5
CDR3aa: CASSPLGQHNQPQHF
CDR3nt: TGTGCCAGCAGCCCCCTGGGACAGCACAATCAGCCCCAGCATTTT

d_gene: .
v_gene: TRBV4-2
abundance: .
j_gene: TRBJ2-1
CDR3aa: CASSRVNNEQFF
CDR3nt: TGTGCCAGCAGCCGAGTTAACAATGAGCAGTTCTTC

d_gene: .
v_gene: TRBV5-4
abundance: few
j_gene: TRBJ1-2
CDR3aa: CASSLAEQTANYGYTF
CDR3nt: TGTGCCAGCAGCTTGGCCGAGCAGACAGCTAACTATGGCTACACCTTC

d_gene: .
v_gene: TRBV28
abundance: .
j_gene: TRBJ1-1
CDR3aa: CASSPPGLGGTEAFF
CDR3nt: TGTGCCAGCAGTCCTCCGGGACTCGGTGGAACTGAAGCTTTCTTT

d_gene: .
v_gene: TRBV5-1
abundance: .
j_gene: TRBJ2-1
CDR3aa: CASSLGPRDNEQFF
CDR3nt: TGCGCCAGCAGCTTGGGCCCCCGGGACAATGAGCAGTTCTTC

d_gene: .
v_gene: TRBV30
abundance: .
j_gene: TRBJ1-4
CDR3aa: CAWSVGDQGNEKLFF
CDR3nt: TGTGCCTGGAGTGTTGGGGATCAGGGTAATGAAAAACTGTTTTTT

d_gene: TRBD2
v_gene: TRBV5-6
abundance: .
j_gene: TRBJ2-1
CDR3aa: CASSLVPSGALNEQFF
CDR3nt: TGTGCCAGCAGCTTGGTTCCCAGCGGGGCCCTCAATGAGCAGTTCTTC

d_gene: TRBD1
v_gene: TRBV6-6
abundance: few
j_gene: TRBJ2-1
CDR3aa: CASSYSGQGTYNEQFF
CDR3nt: TGTGCCAGCAGTTACTCGGGACAGGGGACCTACAATGAGCAGTTCTTC

d_gene: .
v_gene: TRBV7-2
abundance: once
j_gene: TRBJ1-2
CDR3aa: CASSWKRDYGYTF
CDR3nt: TGTGCCAGCAGCTGGAAACGGGACTATGGCTACACCTTC

d_gene: .
v_gene: TRBV6-5
abundance: .
j_gene: TRBJ1-1
CDR3aa: CASRGAGKNTEAFF
CDR3nt: TGTGCCAGCAGAGGGGCAGGAAAAAACACTGAAGCTTTCTTT

d_gene: TRBD1
v_gene: TRBV3-1/TRBV3-2
abundance: .
j_gene: TRBJ1-2
CDR3aa: CASSLHRGRGNYGYTF
CDR3nt: TGTGCCAGCAGCCTACACAGGGGGCGCGGTAACTATGGCTACACCTTC

d_gene: .
v_gene: TRBV5-1
abundance: .
j_gene: TRBJ2-2
CDR3aa: CASSLLPTGELFF
CDR3nt: TGCGCCAGCAGCTTGCTACCTACCGGGGAGCTGTTTTTT

d_gene: TRBD1
v_gene: TRBV5-4
abundance: .
j_gene: TRBJ2-7
CDR3aa: CASSWSKSDRGSYEQYF
CDR3nt: TGTGCCAGCAGCTGGAGTAAATCGGACAGGGGCTCGTACGAGCAGTACTTC

d_gene: .
v_gene: TRBV30
abundance: .
j_gene: TRBJ1-1
CDR3aa: CASTGGGNSNTEAFF
CDR3nt: TGTGCCTCGACCGGGGGAGGGAATTCGAACACTGAAGCTTTCTTT

d_gene: .
v_gene: TRBV7-2
abundance: .
j_gene: TRBJ2-7
CDR3aa: CASSLGGTSYEQYF
CDR3nt: TGTGCCAGCAGCTTAGGCGGGACCTCCTACGAGCAGTACTTC

d_gene: TRBD1
v_gene: TRBV7-2
abundance: .
j_gene: TRBJ1-5
CDR3aa: CASSHGTAGNQPQHF
CDR3nt: TGTGCCAGCAGCCACGGGACAGCAGGCAATCAGCCCCAGCATTTT

d_gene: .
v_gene: TRBV18
abundance: .
j_gene: TRBJ2-3
CDR3aa: CASSGQGLDTQYF
CDR3nt: TGTGCCAGCTCGGGACAAGGACTCGATACGCAGTATTTT

d_gene: TRBD1
v_gene: TRBV24-1
abundance: .
j_gene: TRBJ1-2
CDR3aa: CATSDPGTGLEGYTF
CDR3nt: TGTGCCACCAGTGATCCCGGGACAGGGCTAGAGGGCTACACCTTC

d_gene: .
v_gene: TRBV10-3
abundance: .
j_gene: TRBJ1-4
CDR3aa: CAISGGGASEKLFF
CDR3nt: TGTGCCATCAGTGGTGGGGGGGCGAGTGAAAAACTGTTTTTT

d_gene: .
v_gene: TRBV5-4
abundance: few
j_gene: TRBJ2-7
CDR3aa: CASSPGQPYEQYF
CDR3nt: TGTGCCAGCAGCCCCGGACAGCCCTACGAGCAGTACTTC

d_gene: .
v_gene: TRBV11-2
abundance: .
j_gene: TRBJ1-5
CDR3aa: CASSSPGMGVQHF
CDR3nt: TGTGCCAGCAGCTCGCCCGGGATGGGAGTCCAGCATTTT

d_gene: TRBD1
v_gene: TRBV3-1/TRBV3-2
abundance: .
j_gene: TRBJ2-7
CDR3aa: CASSHHRDRGTQQQYF
CDR3nt: TGTGCCAGCAGCCACCATCGGGACAGGGGAACCCAACAGCAGTACTTC

d_gene: TRBD1
v_gene: TRBV5-1
abundance: .
j_gene: TRBJ2-7
CDR3aa: CASRGQGAYEQYF
CDR3nt: TGCGCCAGCAGGGGACAGGGCGCCTACGAGCAGTACTTC

d_gene: .
v_gene: TRBV19
abundance: few
j_gene: TRBJ1-6
CDR3aa: CASTQEYNSPLHF
CDR3nt: TGTGCCAGTACACAGGAATATAATTCACCCCTCCACTTT

d_gene: TRBD1
v_gene: TRBV6-4
abundance: .
j_gene: TRBJ2-1
CDR3aa: CASSRDRVGEQFF
CDR3nt: TGTGCCAGCAGTCGGGACAGGGTTGGTGAGCAGTTCTTC

d_gene: TRBD2
v_gene: TRBV5-5
abundance: .
j_gene: TRBJ2-1
CDR3aa: CASSFLRRTRDPDEQFF
CDR3nt: TGTGCCAGCAGCTTCCTGAGGAGGACTAGGGATCCCGACGAGCAGTTCTTC

d_gene: TRBD2
v_gene: TRBV7-9
abundance: .
j_gene: TRBJ2-2
CDR3aa: CASSSGLAGRAGELFF
CDR3nt: TGTGCCAGCAGCTCGGGACTAGCGGGACGGGCCGGGGAGCTGTTTTTT

d_gene: .
v_gene: TRBV5-6
abundance: .
j_gene: TRBJ2-7
CDR3aa: CASIPDMSYEQYF
CDR3nt: TGTGCCAGCATCCCGGACATGTCCTACGAGCAGTACTTC

d_gene: .
v_gene: TRBV28
abundance: .
j_gene: TRBJ2-5
CDR3aa: CASSPPILQLGSQETQYF
CDR3nt: TGTGCCAGCAGCCCACCAATCCTTCAGCTGGGCAGCCAAGAGACCCAGTACTTC

d_gene: TRBD2
v_gene: TRBV7-2
abundance: .
j_gene: TRBJ2-7
CDR3aa: CASSLGGIAGVEQYF
CDR3nt: TGTGCCAGCAGCTTAGGGGGAATAGCGGGAGTTGAGCAGTACTTC

d_gene: TRBD1
v_gene: TRBV7-9
abundance: .
j_gene: TRBJ2-1
CDR3aa: CASSGDSDNEQFF
CDR3nt: TGTGCCAGCAGCGGGGACAGTGACAATGAGCAGTTCTTC

d_gene: .
v_gene: TRBV21-1
abundance: .
j_gene: TRBJ1-2
CDR3aa: CASSRQGVGYGYTF
CDR3nt: TGTGCCAGCAGCCGACAGGGAGTAGGGTATGGCTACACCTTC

d_gene: .
v_gene: TRBV7-2
abundance: .
j_gene: TRBJ1-4
CDR3aa: CASSPQAGQREKLFF
CDR3nt: TGTGCCAGCAGCCCCCAGGCGGGGCAACGAGAAAAACTGTTTTTT

d_gene: TRBD2
v_gene: TRBV3-1/TRBV3-2
abundance: .
j_gene: TRBJ2-5
CDR3aa: CASSSGTSGRAGEETQYF
CDR3nt: TGTGCCAGCAGCTCCGGGACTAGCGGGAGGGCCGGGGAAGAGACCCAGTACTTC

d_gene: TRBD1
v_gene: TRBV6-5
abundance: .
j_gene: TRBJ1-2
CDR3aa: CASTPTGGGGYTF
CDR3nt: TGTGCCAGCACCCCGACAGGGGGCGGTGGCTACACCTTC

d_gene: .
v_gene: TRBV28
abundance: .
j_gene: TRBJ1-1
CDR3aa: CASSRNTEAFF
CDR3nt: TGTGCCAGCAGCCGGAACACTGAAGCTTTCTTT

d_gene: TRBD1
v_gene: TRBV19
abundance: .
j_gene: TRBJ2-7
CDR3aa: CASSIPGQGLYEQYF
CDR3nt: TGTGCCAGTAGTATCCCGGGACAGGGACTTTACGAGCAGTACTTC

d_gene: TRBD1
v_gene: TRBV6-2/TRBV6-3
abundance: few
j_gene: TRBJ1-1
CDR3aa: CASSYLLGTGYTEAFF
CDR3nt: TGTGCCAGCAGTTATCTCCTCGGGACAGGTTACACTGAAGCTTTCTTT